These 18 T cell receptor beta chains were all obtained from the same sample, sequenced in a study of T cells after yellow fever vaccination. One entry per CDR3 protein results from TCRdb running MiXCR on the 5' RACE reads. The data show hundreds of thousands of distinct CDR3 sequences, approximately 13% seen once. The specimen was PBMCs, collected on the day of the yellow fever booster vaccination. These receptors originate from a man in his thirties or forties who received the YFV17D yellow fever vaccine.

The CDR3 protein is CASSDREDAYNEQFF. CDR3 nucleotide sequence: TGCGCCAGCAGTGACAGGGAGGATGCCTACAATGAGCAGTTCTTC. The chain has TRBV10-1 and TRBJ2-1, with TRBD2 as a possible D gene (6 bases). Germline CDR1 and CDR2: WNHNN and SYGVQD (reference sequence). Trimming pared 3 bases from V and 2 bases from J, leaving 11 bases between. CDR3 length equals 15 residues.

This clonotype was detected ten times or more. The CDR3 DNA sequence: TGTGCCAGCAGCTTCGGGGAGTTCGATTCACCCCTCCACTTT. It yields the protein CASSFGEFDSPLHF. The genes are TRBV5-6 and TRBJ1-6; D call uncertain. The V end was cut by 2 bases, the J end by 8 bases, with 11 bases between. The V gene's germline CDR1 is SGHDT and CDR2 YYEEEE. The CDR3 is 14 amino acids. The variable domain in full, with the rest retrieved from reference TRBV5-6 and TRBJ1-6, is DAGVTQSPTHLIKTRGQQVTLRCSPKSGHDTVSWYQQALGQGPQFIFQYYEEEERQRGNFPDRFSGHQFPNYSSELNVNALLLGDSALYLCASSFGEFDSPLHFGNGTRLTVT.

The chain recombines TRBV20-1 with TRBJ1-1, with D possibly being TRBD1 (5 bases). In germline, CDR1 is DFQATT, CDR2 SNEGSKA (reference sequence). Trimming left V 3 bases short and J 2 bases short, with 13 bases between. The CDR3 extends over 14 amino acids. CDR3 DNA sequence: TGCAGTGCTAGTTTAAATAGGGGCAACACTGAAGCTTTCTTT. Its protein product is CSASLNRGNTEAFF.

This clonotype was found a few times. V and J are TRBV12-5 and TRBJ2-2; tentatively, D is TRBD2 (6 bases). The germline CDR1 and CDR2 sequences are LGHNT and FRNRAP. The CDR3 loop spans 14 amino acids. Trimming removed 3 bases at V and 7 bases at J, with 12 bases between. The CDR3 reads CASGLLGGVGELFF. As DNA, the CDR3 is TGTGCTAGTGGTTTACTGGGGGGAGTCGGGGAGCTGTTTTTT.

The CDR3 sequence: CSAIGTSGVGVSYNEQFF. The CDR3 bases are TGCAGTGCTATAGGGACTAGCGGGGTCGGGGTCTCCTACAATGAGCAGTTCTTC. This rearrangement joins TRBV20-1 to TRBJ2-1, with TRBD2 matching over 13 bases. V shed 4 bases, J shed 0 bases, and the junction held 9 bases outside the gene matches. From germline, CDR1 is DFQATT and CDR2 SNEGSKA (reference sequence). The CDR3 consists of 18 residues.

In this sample, this clonotype turned up a few times. The genes are TRBV7-9 and TRBJ2-1, with 10 bases lining up with TRBD2. The V gene end was trimmed by 3 bases and the J gene end by 7 bases; junction bases not matched to a gene: 9. CDR1 is SEHNR, CDR2 FQNEAQ, per germline (reference sequence). The length of the CDR3 is 16 residues. For the CDR3, the DNA is TGTGCCAGCAGCTTCCCAGCGGGAGGGTTCGAAAATGAGCAGTTCTTC. Translated: CASSFPAGGFENEQFF. The variable domain in full, completed from reference TRBV7-9 and TRBJ2-1, reads DTGVSQNPRHKITKRGQNVTFRCDPISEHNRLYWYRQTLGQGPEFLTYFQNEAQLEKSRLLSDRFSAERPKGSFSTLEIQRTEQGDSAMYLCASSFPAGGFENEQFFGPGTRLTVL.

This clonotype has a handful of counts. This chain uses TRBV12-3 or TRBV12-4 with TRBJ2-1; 11 bases fit TRBD2. This CDR3 contains 16 residues. The ends lost 2 bases at V and 6 bases at J; junction bases unmatched: 6. DNA for the CDR3: TGTGCCAGCAGTTTACAGCAACTAGCGGGAGCCAATGAGCAGTTCTTC. This codes for CASSLQQLAGANEQFF.

This clonotype was counted a few times. This sequence joins TRBV4-3 and TRBJ2-1, with D uncertain. V lost 1 base and J lost 9, with 10 bases in between. The germline CDR1 and CDR2 sequences are LGHNA and YSLEER. The CDR3 runs to 13 residues. CDR3 sequence reads: CASSQVRVGEQFF. For the CDR3, the DNA is TGCGCCAGCAGCCAAGTACGCGTTGGTGAGCAGTTCTTC.

The gene calls are TRBV18 and TRBJ2-3; possibly TRBD2 for D (6 bases). V lost 4 bases and J lost 4, with 12 bases in between. This CDR3 is built from 14 residues. Germline loops: CDR1 KGHSH, CDR2 LQKENI. The CDR3 protein is CASSQTSRSDTQYF. The CDR3 DNA reads as TGTGCCAGCTCACAGACTAGTCGGTCAGATACGCAGTATTTT.

Worth noting for this clonotype: Given a much more abundant clone one base away, this may be a read error. The chain uses TRBV5-4 and TRBJ2-1, with D perhaps TRBD2 (5 bases). Deletions cut 1 base from V and 0 bases from J, with 14 bases between. The CDR3 length is 17 residues. The germline V gene encodes CDR1 SGHNT and CDR2 YYREEE (reference sequence). The CDR3 region is CASSLPGGGGSYNEQFF. The CDR3 coding sequence is TGTGCCAGCAGCTTGCCGGGCGGCGGAGGCTCCTACAATGAGCAGTTCTTC.

This chain links TRBV20-1 with TRBJ2-7, with D maybe TRBD2 (5 bases). The germline CDR1 and CDR2 sequences are DFQATT and SNEGSKA (reference sequence). The CDR3 contains 10 residues. V lost 3 bases and J 9 bases, leaving 9 bases between the germline ends. The CDR3 sequence: CSASGEGQYF. The CDR3 region has the DNA TGCAGTGCTAGCGGGGAAGGGCAGTACTTC.

This clonotype has at least ten counts. This CDR3 reads CASSSDRNIQYF. CDR3 bases: TGTGCCAGCTCATCGGACAGAAACATTCAGTACTTC. V and J are TRBV18 and TRBJ2-4, with TRBD1 as a possible D gene (6 bases). This CDR3 is 12 amino acids long. Germline V CDR1 and CDR2: KGHSH, LQKENI. Trimming removed 5 bases at V and 6 bases at J, with 8 bases between.

The J gene is TRBJ2-3, the V gene TRBV5-4, with D perhaps TRBD1 or TRBD2 (5 bases each). The CDR3 covers 16 residues. V was shortened by 4 bases and J by 5 bases, with 20 bases between the two germline ends. Germline V gene lookup returns CDR1 SGHNT and CDR2 YYREEE (reference sequence). The DNA of the CDR3 is TGTGCCAGCAGCGGTACCGGGGCAGGGTTTAAAGATACGCAGTATTTT. Translated, it gives CASSGTGAGFKDTQYF.

Regarding this clonotype: A single base separates this from a much larger clone, so it may be a read error. J is TRBJ2-7 and V is TRBV29-1; the D gene is possibly TRBD1 (6 bases). The CDR3 extends over 13 amino acids. Germline assignment: CDR1 SQVTM and CDR2 ANQGSEA. The DNA of the CDR3 is TGCAGCGTCGATACAGGGTCCTCCTACCAGCAGTACTTC. Translating it yields CSVDTGSSYQQYF.

This clonotype showed up many times. J is TRBJ2-2 and V is TRBV12-3 or TRBV12-4, with D hard to call. Trimming pared 6 bases from V and 5 bases from J, leaving 10 bases between. This CDR3 region has 13 residues. The CDR3 DNA sequence: TGTGCCAGCAGCCCCCGTTATACCGGGGAGCTGTTTTTT. Amino acid sequence: CASSPRYTGELFF.

This clonotype was recorded a few times. The chain couples TRBV11-2 to TRBJ2-1, with TRBD1 matching over 8 bases. This CDR3 comprises 15 residues. The J segment lost 7 bases and the V segment lost 4 bases, leaving 9 bases of the junction unmatched. Germline lookup yields CDR1 SGHAT and CDR2 FQNNGV. The CDR3 sequence is CASSSRQGSWNEQFF. CDR3 coding DNA: TGTGCCAGCAGCTCAAGACAGGGGTCGTGGAATGAGCAGTTCTTC.

This clonotype was counted between two and nine times. This chain links TRBV2 with TRBJ1-2; 10 bases are a match to TRBD1. J lost 5 bases, V lost 6 bases, and 6 bases had no gene match. Germline values: CDR1 SNHLY, CDR2 FYNNEI. The CDR3 has 14 residues. CDR3 in amino acids: CASRDPGQGYGYTF. The CDR3 coding sequence is TGTGCCAGCAGAGACCCGGGACAGGGGTATGGCTACACCTTC. The whole variable domain, filled in from reference TRBV2 and TRBJ1-2, reads EPEVTQTPSHQVTQMGQEVILRCVPISNHLYFYWYRQILGQKVEFLVSFYNNEISEKSEIFDDQFSVERPDGSNFTLKIRSTKLEDSAMYFCASRDPGQGYGYTFGSGTRLTVV.

This clonotype was detected only a few times. The chain is built from TRBV15 and TRBJ2-7; the match to TRBD1 covers 10 bases. Germline V lookup: CDR1 LNHNV, CDR2 YYDKDF (reference sequence). The CDR3 is made up of 13 amino acids. V dropped 8 bases and J dropped 5; count of bases not matched to a gene: 6. The CDR3 bases are TGTGCCACCGTTGGACAGGGGGGCAACGAGCAGTACTTC. Translating gives CATVGQGGNEQYF.